The 23 T cell receptor beta chains presented below share a single source sample, sequenced in a study of blood T cell repertoires in COVID-19. Using immunoSEQ multiplex PCR, the repertoire was profiled, and TCRdb retains in-frame clones only, with some absent. Of fewer than 400,000 clones listed, 85% are singletons. Material for sequencing was peripheral blood. These receptors originate from a woman younger than 35 with acute or convalescent COVID-19.

This rearrangement joins TRBV7-2 to TRBJ1-2; 8 nucleotides align to TRBD1. After removal of 5 bases from V and 4 bases from J, the junction contained 3 bases not matched to a gene. This CDR3 has 13 residues. Germline loops: CDR1 SGHTA, CDR2 FQGNSA. The CDR3 sequence is CASSRDRLYGYTF. Here the CDR3 DNA reads TGTGCCAGCAGCCGGGACAGGCTCTATGGCTACACCTTC.

This chain joins TRBV25-1 and TRBJ1-5; the D is unclear. CDR3 length equals 15 residues. The V gene lost 4 bases and the J gene lost 4 bases, with 14 bases spanning the gap. Per the germline V gene, CDR1 is MGHDK and CDR2 is SYGVNS. The CDR3 loop is CASSAGSVQNQPQHF. DNA for the CDR3: TGTGCCAGCAGTGCGGGGTCAGTTCAAAATCAGCCCCAGCATTTT.

A single count supports this clone. V gene TRBV24-1 combines with J gene TRBJ1-1; no definite D call. V gave up 4 bases and J gave up 5 bases, with 13 bases separating them. The CDR3 sequence is 14 residues long. Germline-derived CDR1 and CDR2 are KGHDR and SFDVKD. The CDR3 DNA is TGTGCCACCAGTGAAGGCGGCGGTAGGACTGAAGCTTTCTTT. It specifies CATSEGGGRTEAFF.

The chain employs TRBV19 and TRBJ2-3; 8 bases match TRBD2. Germline V lookup: CDR1 LNHDA, CDR2 SQIVND (reference sequence). V trimming: 11 bases; J trimming: 3 bases; junction bases outside the gene matches: 10. The CDR3 consists of 14 residues. The CDR3 sequence: CAARTAGETDTQYF. The CDR3 nucleotides are TGTGCCGCTCGGACAGCGGGGGAAACAGATACGCAGTATTTT.

This rearrangement joins TRBV7-9 to TRBJ1-4; 7 bases line up with TRBD1. Germline V gene data show CDR1 as SEHNR and CDR2 as FQNEAQ (reference sequence). The CDR3 has 20 amino acids. The ends lost 5 bases at V and 1 base at J; junction bases unmatched: 19. For the CDR3, the DNA is TGTGCCAGCAGCAGGGGACAGCTCAGCGAGGCGGGGGTAACTAATGAAAAACTGTTTTTT. Its protein product is CASSRGQLSEAGVTNEKLFF.

This clone has only one observation. V gene TRBV13 combines with J gene TRBJ2-1, with 7 bases lining up with TRBD2. The V segment lost 9 bases and the J segment 8 bases; nucleotides outside the gene matches: 10. The CDR3 has 13 residues. The V gene's germline CDR1 is PRHDT and CDR2 FYEKMQ (reference sequence). In nucleotides, the CDR3 is TGTGCCAGTGAAAAGCGGGGAGTAGATGAGCAGTTCTTC. Translation gives CASEKRGVDEQFF.

This chain links TRBV5-1 with TRBJ2-1, with 14 bases identical to TRBD2. V trimming: 4 bases; J trimming: 8 bases; junction bases outside the gene matches: 8. The CDR3 spans 16 residues. CDR1 and CDR2 from the germline V gene are SGHRS and YFSETQ. The CDR3 DNA reads as TGCGCCAGCAGCCAGGAGGGACTAGCGGGAGTGGATGAGCAGTTCTTC. Protein product: CASSQEGLAGVDEQFF.

CDR3 residues: CASSYDYTGELFF. The CDR3 bases are TGTGCCAGCAGCTACGACTACACCGGGGAGCTGTTTTTT. The chain joins TRBV2 to TRBJ2-2; D is unresolved. The CDR3 spans 13 residues. V was shortened by 6 bases and J by 3 bases, with 8 bases between the two germline ends. Germline CDR1 and CDR2: SNHLY and FYNNEI.

Only a few counts were recorded for this clone. The chain joins TRBV28 to TRBJ1-5; D might be TRBD1 (5 bases). With 5 bases removed from V and 0 bases from J, the gap between germline ends came to 8 bases. The CDR3 is 14 residues long. Germline assignment: CDR1 MDHEN and CDR2 SYDVKM. In DNA form, the CDR3 reads TGTGCCAGCAGTCTGACAGTTAGCAATCAGCCCCAGCATTTT. Translated, it gives CASSLTVSNQPQHF.

The V call is TRBV11-1, the J call TRBJ1-1, with D perhaps matching TRBD1 (5 bases). V was clipped by 7 bases and J by 3 bases, with 12 bases between them. The length of the CDR3 is 13 residues. Germline assignment: CDR1 SGHAT and CDR2 FQDESV (reference sequence). Here the CDR3 DNA reads TGTGCCAGCACGAAACAGGCGGACACTGAAGCTTTCTTT. It is translated as CASTKQADTEAFF.

V usage is TRBV5-1 and J usage is TRBJ1-2, with 8 nucleotides matching TRBD1. The V gene end was trimmed by 4 bases and the J gene end by 8 bases; junction bases not matched to a gene: 10. CDR3 length: 14 residues. Germline CDR1 is SGHRS and CDR2 is YFSETQ. The CDR3 loop is CASSPMTGEGGYTF. The CDR3 DNA reads as TGCGCCAGCAGCCCCATGACAGGGGAGGGGGGCTACACCTTC.

The V and J genes are TRBV4-1 and TRBJ2-3; TRBD2 aligns across 14 bases. Trimming at V came to 1 base and at J to 6 bases, leaving 18 bases not matched to a gene. This CDR3 is built from 21 residues. Germline values: CDR1 MGHRA, CDR2 YSYEKL. CDR3: CASSQVVQGTSGSLVEDTQYF. The DNA for the CDR3 is TGCGCCAGCAGCCAAGTGGTACAGGGGACTAGCGGGAGTTTGGTTGAGGATACGCAGTATTTT.

The genes are TRBV10-1 and TRBJ2-1; 12 bases are a match to TRBD2. V was pared by 8 bases and J by 3 bases, with 5 bases of the junction left unmatched. The length of the CDR3 is 15 residues. The V gene's germline CDR1 is WNHNN and CDR2 SYGVQD (reference sequence). CDR3 bases: TGCGCCAGCGGGGAGACTAGCGGGGGCTACAATGAGCAGTTCTTC. This sequence encodes CASGETSGGYNEQFF.

The chain is built from TRBV27 and TRBJ1-1; D remains ambiguous. Germline assignment: CDR1 MNHEY and CDR2 SMNVEV (reference sequence). This CDR3 region has 12 residues. With 8 bases removed from V and 1 base from J, the gap between germline ends came to 8 bases. Here the CDR3 DNA reads TGTGCCAGCCGGGATTGGAACACTGAAGCTTTCTTT. Protein: CASRDWNTEAFF.

This chain connects TRBV7-9 to TRBJ1-1, with unresolved D. The CDR3 runs 15 residues. Per the germline V gene, CDR1 is SEHNR and CDR2 is FQNEAQ (reference sequence). Between the trimmed V and J ends, which lost 5 bases and 3 bases, there was a span of 16 bases. This chain's CDR3 is CASSAKGSRDTEAFF. CDR3 bases: TGTGCCAGCAGCGCCAAAGGATCGAGGGACACTGAAGCTTTCTTT.

The rearrangement uses TRBV4-1 and TRBJ2-1; D possibly corresponds to TRBD2 (5 bases). Germline V gives CDR1 MGHRA, CDR2 YSYEKL. CDR3 length equals 16 residues. Trimming left V 1 base short and J 6 bases short, with 16 bases between. The CDR3 here is CASSQGSAGRGNEQFF. CDR3 sequence (DNA): TGCGCCAGCAGCCAAGGATCAGCAGGTCGGGGCAATGAGCAGTTCTTC.

The chain combines TRBV6-1 with TRBJ1-5, with 7 bases aligning to TRBD1. Losses at the gene ends were 1 base for V and 0 bases for J; bases not matched to a gene: 3. This CDR3 has 16 residues. Germline values: CDR1 MNHNS, CDR2 SASEGT. The CDR3 nucleotides read TGTGCCAGCAGTGAAGAGGGGGCAGGTAGCAATCAGCCCCAGCATTTT. Its protein is CASSEEGAGSNQPQHF.

The chain joins TRBV4-2 to TRBJ2-5; no firm D call. The CDR3 is made up of 14 amino acids. The germline CDR1 and CDR2 sequences are LGHNA and YNFKEQ. V was pared by 4 bases and J by 0 bases, with 9 bases between. The CDR3: CASSLEADQETQYF. In DNA form, the CDR3 reads TGTGCCAGCAGCCTCGAGGCGGACCAAGAGACCCAGTACTTC.

V gene TRBV11-2 combines with J gene TRBJ2-1; weak D call: TRBD2 (6 bases). V dropped 8 bases and J dropped 4 bases, with 24 bases sitting between them. CDR1 is SGHAT, CDR2 FQNNGV, per germline. The CDR3 loop spans 17 amino acids. CDR3 in DNA: TGTGCCAGCTTGTTCCTTAAGCGACTAGAAAGGTACAATGAGCAGTTCTTC. Its translation: CASLFLKRLERYNEQFF. Drawing the rest from reference TRBV11-2 and TRBJ2-1, the complete variable domain is EAGVAQSPRYKIIEKRQSVAFWCNPISGHATLYWYQQILGQGPKLLIQFQNNGVVDDSQLPKDRFSAERLKGVDSTLKIQPAKLEDSAVYLCASLFLKRLERYNEQFFGPGTRLTVL.

This chain joins TRBV14 and TRBJ2-1, with 8 bases fitting TRBD2. The CDR3 totals 15 residues. With 4 bases clipped from V and 3 bases from J, the junction kept 5 bases outside the gene matches. Germline V CDR1 and CDR2: SGHDN, FVKESK. In DNA form, the CDR3 reads TGTGCCAGCAGCCCGGGACTAGAGGGCTACAATGAGCAGTTCTTC. It codes for CASSPGLEGYNEQFF.

The CDR3 bases are TGTGCCAGCAGCATGAGACTAGCGGGAGTGGGAGATACGCAGTATTTT. Translating gives CASSMRLAGVGDTQYF. The chain recombines TRBV11-2 with TRBJ2-3, with 12 bases fitting TRBD2. The germline gives CDR1 SGHAT, CDR2 FQNNGV. Losses at the gene ends were 5 bases for V and 5 bases for J; bases not matched to a gene: 8. CDR3 length equals 16 residues.

V is TRBV12-5 and J is TRBJ1-6, with 9 positions matching TRBD1. The V segment lost 3 bases and the J segment 9 bases; nucleotides outside the gene matches: 3. This CDR3 comprises 14 residues. Germline V gene sequence: CDR1 LGHNT, CDR2 FRNRAP. CDR3 DNA sequence: TGTGCTAGTGGTTTCGGACAGGGGATTTCACCCCTCCACTTT. Translated: CASGFGQGISPLHF.

The table lists this clone with a few counts. The CDR3 sequence: CASSLGTGNYGYTF. The CDR3 DNA reads TGTGCCAGCAGCTTGGGAACAGGGAACTATGGCTACACCTTC. The chain has TRBV11-2 and TRBJ1-2, with TRBD1 as a possible D gene (6 bases). Trimming cost V 3 bases and J 2 bases, with 10 bases left between them. Germline-derived CDR1 and CDR2 are SGHAT and FQNNGV. CDR3 size: 14 residues.